This TCR beta chain was obtained from a study of shared clonotypes between healthy human individuals. V lost 0 bases and J lost 0, with 10 bases in between. CDR1 is SGDLS, CDR2 YYNGEE, per germline. This CDR3 has 15 residues. Profiled with immunoSEQ multiplex PCR; TCRdb holds only in-frame clones, not every one. Of roughly 1,500,000 clones in the sample, 98% were seen once. Turning to this clone: Its antigen is as yet unknown.

Every one of the donors was a Caucasian adult that lived in Nashville, Tennessee. Study-level points and caveats: Several donors held about 5% of naive CD4 clonotypes in common.

This sequence joins TRBV9 and TRBJ2-7, with D unresolved. Material for sequencing was naive CD4+ T cells sorted from blood. The subset denotes: CD45RA+ positively selected. This receptor was identified in a man under 40 in good health. The CDR3 region has the DNA TGTGCCAGCAGCGTAGGAAGTGTGGGCTCCTACGAGCAGTACTTC. It translates to CASSVGSVGSYEQYF. The full variable domain, its missing parts supplied by reference TRBV9 and TRBJ2-7, is DSGVTQTPKHLITATGQRVTLRCSPRSGDLSVYWYQQSLDQGLQFLIQYYNGEERAKGNILERFSAQQFPDLHSELNLSSLELGDSALYFCASSVGSVGSYEQYFGPGTRLTVT.